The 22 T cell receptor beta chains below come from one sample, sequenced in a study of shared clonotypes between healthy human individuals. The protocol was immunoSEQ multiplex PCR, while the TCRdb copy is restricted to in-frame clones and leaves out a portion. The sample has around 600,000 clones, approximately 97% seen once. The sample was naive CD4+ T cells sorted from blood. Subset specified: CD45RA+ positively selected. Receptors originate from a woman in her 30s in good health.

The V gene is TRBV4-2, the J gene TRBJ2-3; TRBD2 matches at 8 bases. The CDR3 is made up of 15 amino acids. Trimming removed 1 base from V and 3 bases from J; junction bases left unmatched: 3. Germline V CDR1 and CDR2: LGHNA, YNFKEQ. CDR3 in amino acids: CASSQGAGGTDTQYF. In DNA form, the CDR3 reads TGTGCCAGCAGCCAAGGGGCGGGAGGAACAGATACGCAGTATTTT.

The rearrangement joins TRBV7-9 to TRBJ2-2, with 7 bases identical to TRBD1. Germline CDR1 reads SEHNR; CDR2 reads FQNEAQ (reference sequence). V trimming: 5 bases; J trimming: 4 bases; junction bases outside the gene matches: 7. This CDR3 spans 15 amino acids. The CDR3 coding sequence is TGTGCCAGCAGCCCTCAGACAGGGATCACCGGGGAGCTGTTTTTT. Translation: CASSPQTGITGELFF.

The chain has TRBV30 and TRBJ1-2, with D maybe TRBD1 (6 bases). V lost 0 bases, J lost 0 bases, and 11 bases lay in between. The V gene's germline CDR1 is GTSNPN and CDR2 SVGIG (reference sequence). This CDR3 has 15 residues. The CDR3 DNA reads TGTGCCTGGAGTGTACCAGGGACACCTAACTATGGCTACACCTTC. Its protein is CAWSVPGTPNYGYTF.

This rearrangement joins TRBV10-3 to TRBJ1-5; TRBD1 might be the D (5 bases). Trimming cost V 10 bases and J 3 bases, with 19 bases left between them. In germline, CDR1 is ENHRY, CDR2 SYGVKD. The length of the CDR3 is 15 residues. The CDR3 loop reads CATRDGRQNNQPQHF. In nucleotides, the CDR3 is TGTGCCACCCGGGACGGCAGGCAAAACAATCAGCCCCAGCATTTT.

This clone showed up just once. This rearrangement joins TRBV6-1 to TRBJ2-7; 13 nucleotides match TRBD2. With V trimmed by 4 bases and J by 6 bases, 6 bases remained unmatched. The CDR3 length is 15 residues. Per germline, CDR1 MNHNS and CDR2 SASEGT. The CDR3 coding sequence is TGTGCCAGCAGTGTGGGACTAGCGGGGCCGAGCGAGCAGTACTTC. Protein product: CASSVGLAGPSEQYF.

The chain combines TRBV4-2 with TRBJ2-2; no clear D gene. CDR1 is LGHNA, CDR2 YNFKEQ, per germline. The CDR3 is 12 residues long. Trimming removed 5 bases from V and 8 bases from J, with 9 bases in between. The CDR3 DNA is TGTGCCAGCAGCTTGGCCGGAGGGGAGCTGTTTTTT. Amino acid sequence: CASSLAGGELFF.

The CDR3 sequence is CASSLRGSGLPQHF. Written as DNA, the CDR3 is TGTGCCAGCAGCCTAAGGGGGTCCGGGTTGCCCCAGCATTTT. The chain joins TRBV13 to TRBJ1-5; weak D call: TRBD1 (6 bases). The V end was cut by 5 bases, the J end by 9 bases, with 17 bases between. The CDR3 has 14 residues. Germline V gene data show CDR1 as PRHDT and CDR2 as FYEKMQ (reference sequence).

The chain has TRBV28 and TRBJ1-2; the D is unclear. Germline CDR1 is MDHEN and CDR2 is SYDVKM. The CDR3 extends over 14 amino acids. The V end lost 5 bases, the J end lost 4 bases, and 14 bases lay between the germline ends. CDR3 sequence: CASSNQAPGYGYTF. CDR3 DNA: TGTGCCAGCAGTAATCAGGCCCCGGGCTATGGCTACACCTTC.

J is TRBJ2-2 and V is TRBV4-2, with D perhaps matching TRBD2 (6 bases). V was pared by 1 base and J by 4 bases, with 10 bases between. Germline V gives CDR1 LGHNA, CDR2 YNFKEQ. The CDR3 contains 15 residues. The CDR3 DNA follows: TGTGCCAGCAGCCAAGTCGGGAGCCTCACCGGGGAGCTGTTTTTT. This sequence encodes CASSQVGSLTGELFF.

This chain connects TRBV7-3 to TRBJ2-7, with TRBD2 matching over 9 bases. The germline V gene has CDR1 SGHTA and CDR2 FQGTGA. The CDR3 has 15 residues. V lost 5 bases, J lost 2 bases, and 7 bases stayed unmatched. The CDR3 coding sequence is TGTGCCAGCAGCAAAACTAGCGGGCCTGCCTACGAGCAGTACTTC. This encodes CASSKTSGPAYEQYF.

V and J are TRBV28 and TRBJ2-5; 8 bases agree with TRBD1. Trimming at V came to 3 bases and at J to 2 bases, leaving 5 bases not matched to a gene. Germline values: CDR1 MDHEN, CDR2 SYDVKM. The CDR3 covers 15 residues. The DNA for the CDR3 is TGTGCCAGCAGTTTCCTGACAGGGGCTCAAGAGACCCAGTACTTC. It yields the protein CASSFLTGAQETQYF.

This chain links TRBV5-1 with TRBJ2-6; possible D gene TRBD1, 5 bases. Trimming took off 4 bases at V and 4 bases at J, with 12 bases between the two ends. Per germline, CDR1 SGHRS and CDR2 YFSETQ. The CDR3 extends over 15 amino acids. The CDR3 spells CASSLSGSGANVLTF. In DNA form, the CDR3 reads TGCGCCAGCAGCCTGTCAGGGTCGGGGGCCAACGTCCTGACTTTC.

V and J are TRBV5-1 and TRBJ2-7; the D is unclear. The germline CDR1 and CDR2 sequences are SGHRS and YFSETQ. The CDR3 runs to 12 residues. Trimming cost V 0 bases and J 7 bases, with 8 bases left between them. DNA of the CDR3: TGCGCCAGCAGCTTGGTTCTAGATGAGCAGTACTTC. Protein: CASSLVLDEQYF.

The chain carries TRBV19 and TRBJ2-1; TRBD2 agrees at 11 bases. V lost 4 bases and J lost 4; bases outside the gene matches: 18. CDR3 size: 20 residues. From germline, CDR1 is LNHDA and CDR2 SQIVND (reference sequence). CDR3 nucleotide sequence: TGTGCCAGTAGTACCCGATTTAAGACTAGCGGGAACGCCCCTTACAATGAGCAGTTCTTC. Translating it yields CASSTRFKTSGNAPYNEQFF.

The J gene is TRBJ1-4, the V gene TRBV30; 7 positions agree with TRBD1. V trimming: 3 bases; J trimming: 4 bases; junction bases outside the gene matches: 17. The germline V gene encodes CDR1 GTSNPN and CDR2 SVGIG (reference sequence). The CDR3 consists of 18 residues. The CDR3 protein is CAWSLGPGGSSGNEKLFF. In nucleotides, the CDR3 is TGTGCCTGGAGCCTAGGACCAGGGGGATCTTCTGGTAATGAAAAACTGTTTTTT.

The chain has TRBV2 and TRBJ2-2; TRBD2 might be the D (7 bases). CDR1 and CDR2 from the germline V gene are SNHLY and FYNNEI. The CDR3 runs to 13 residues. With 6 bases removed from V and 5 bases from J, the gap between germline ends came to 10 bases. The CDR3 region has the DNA TGTGCCAGCAGACAGGGAGGGACCGGGGAGCTGTTTTTT. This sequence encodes CASRQGGTGELFF. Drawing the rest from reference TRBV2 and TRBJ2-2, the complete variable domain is EPEVTQTPSHQVTQMGQEVILRCVPISNHLYFYWYRQILGQKVEFLVSFYNNEISEKSEIFDDQFSVERPDGSNFTLKIRSTKLEDSAMYFCASRQGGTGELFFGEGSRLTVL.

The CDR3 reads CSVAASEGETQYF. The CDR3 DNA reads as TGCAGCGTTGCTGCTAGCGAGGGAGAGACCCAGTACTTC. This sequence joins TRBV29-1 and TRBJ2-5; D is possibly TRBD2 (6 bases). The V end lost 4 bases, the J end lost 4 bases, and 13 bases lay between the germline ends. This CDR3 spans 13 amino acids. Germline V lookup: CDR1 SQVTM, CDR2 ANQGSEA.

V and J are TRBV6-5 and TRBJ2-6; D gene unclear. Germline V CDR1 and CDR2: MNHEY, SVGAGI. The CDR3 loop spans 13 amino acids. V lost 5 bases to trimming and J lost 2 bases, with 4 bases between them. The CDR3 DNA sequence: TGTGCCAGCAGTCCCCCTGGGGCCAACGTCCTGACTTTC. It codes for CASSPPGANVLTF.

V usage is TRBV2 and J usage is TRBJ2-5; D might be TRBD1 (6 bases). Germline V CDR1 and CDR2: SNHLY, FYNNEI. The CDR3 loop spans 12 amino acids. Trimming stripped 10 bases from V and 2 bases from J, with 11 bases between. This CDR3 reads CATRTDQETQYF. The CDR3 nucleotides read TGTGCCACCCGGACAGATCAAGAGACCCAGTACTTC.

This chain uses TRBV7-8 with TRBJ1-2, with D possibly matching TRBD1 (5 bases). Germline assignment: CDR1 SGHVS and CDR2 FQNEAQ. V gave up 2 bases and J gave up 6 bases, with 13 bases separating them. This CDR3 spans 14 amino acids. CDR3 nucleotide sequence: TGTGCCAGCAGCTTAATATTCAGGGCTGATGGCTACACCTTC. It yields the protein CASSLIFRADGYTF.

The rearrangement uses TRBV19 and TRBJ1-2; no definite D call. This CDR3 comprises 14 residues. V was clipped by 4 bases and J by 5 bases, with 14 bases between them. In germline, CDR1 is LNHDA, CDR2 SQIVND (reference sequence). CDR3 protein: CASSSPGKGYGYTF. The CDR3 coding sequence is TGTGCCAGTAGTAGCCCGGGCAAGGGTTATGGCTACACCTTC.

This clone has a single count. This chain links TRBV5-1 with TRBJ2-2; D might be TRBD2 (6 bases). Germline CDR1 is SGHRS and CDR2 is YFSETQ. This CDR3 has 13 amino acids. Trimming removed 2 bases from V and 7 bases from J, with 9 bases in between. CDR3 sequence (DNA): TGCGCCAGCAGCTTCAGGGAGGACGGGGAGCTGTTTTTT. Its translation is CASSFREDGELFF.